This TCR beta chain was profiled in a study of beta chain features in type 1 diabetes. The germline gives CDR1 MDHEN, CDR2 SYDVKM. Trimming cost V 6 bases and J 2 bases, with 13 bases left between them. This CDR3 has 14 amino acids. The table lists this clone with a few counts. What it recognizes is unknown. A CD45RO/CCR7/CD25/CD127/CD95/CD27 panel sorted naive, central memory, regulatory and stem cell-like memory CD4+ cells. Whole-study findings and limits: Shorter templates may be favored by PCR, equally so in patients and controls. Shorter TCRB CDR3s, moderately but significantly so, marked every one of the four CD4+ subsets in Type 1 diabetes patients.

Sequencing targeted expressed TCRB transcripts, as all isolated RNA had been reverse transcribed. Sequencing was performed with immunoSEQ multiplex PCR; in TCRdb, only in-frame clones are kept and a portion is missing. This sample has about 390,000 clones, with around 10% found just once. The clonotype was recovered from a man younger than 45 with type 1 diabetes. The sample taken for sequencing was central memory CD4+ T cells from blood. The J gene is TRBJ1-2, the V gene TRBV28; no reliable D call. CDR3 nucleotide sequence: TGTGCCAGCAGCGACACGATTGAGAACTATGGCTACACCTTC. Translated, it gives CASSDTIENYGYTF.